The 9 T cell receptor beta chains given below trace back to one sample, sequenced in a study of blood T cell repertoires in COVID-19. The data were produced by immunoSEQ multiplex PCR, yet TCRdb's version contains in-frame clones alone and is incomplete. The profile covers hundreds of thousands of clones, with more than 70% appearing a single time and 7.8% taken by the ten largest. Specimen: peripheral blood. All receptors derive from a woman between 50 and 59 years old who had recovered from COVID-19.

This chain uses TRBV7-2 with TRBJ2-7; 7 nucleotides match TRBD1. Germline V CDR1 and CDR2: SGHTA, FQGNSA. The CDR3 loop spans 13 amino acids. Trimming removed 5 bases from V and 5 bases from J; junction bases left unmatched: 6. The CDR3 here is CASSRDRDHEQYF. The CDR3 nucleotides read TGTGCCAGCAGCCGTGACAGGGACCACGAGCAGTACTTC.

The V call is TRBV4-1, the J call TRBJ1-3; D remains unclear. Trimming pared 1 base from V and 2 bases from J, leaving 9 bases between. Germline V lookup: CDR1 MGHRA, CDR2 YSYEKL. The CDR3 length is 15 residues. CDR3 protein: CASSQVGLTGNTIYF. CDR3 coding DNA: TGCGCCAGCAGCCAAGTGGGCCTCACTGGAAACACCATATATTTT.

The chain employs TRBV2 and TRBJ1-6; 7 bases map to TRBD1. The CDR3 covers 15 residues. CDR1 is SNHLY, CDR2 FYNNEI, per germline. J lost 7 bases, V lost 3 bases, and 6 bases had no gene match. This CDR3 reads CASSDRTGGNSPLHF. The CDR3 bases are TGTGCCAGCAGTGACCGGACAGGTGGAAATTCACCCCTCCACTTT.

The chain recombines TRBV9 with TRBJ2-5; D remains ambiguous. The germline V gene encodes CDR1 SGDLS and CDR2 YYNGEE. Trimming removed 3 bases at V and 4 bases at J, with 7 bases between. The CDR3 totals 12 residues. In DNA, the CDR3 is TGTGCCAGCAGCGCCCTAACAGAGACCCAGTACTTC. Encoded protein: CASSALTETQYF.

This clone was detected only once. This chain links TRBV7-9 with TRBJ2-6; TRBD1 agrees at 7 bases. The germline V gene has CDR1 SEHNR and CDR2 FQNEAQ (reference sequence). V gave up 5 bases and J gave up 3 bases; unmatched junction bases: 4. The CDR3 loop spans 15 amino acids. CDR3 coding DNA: TGTGCCAGCAGCACCACAGGGGATGGGGCCAACGTCCTGACTTTC. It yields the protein CASSTTGDGANVLTF.

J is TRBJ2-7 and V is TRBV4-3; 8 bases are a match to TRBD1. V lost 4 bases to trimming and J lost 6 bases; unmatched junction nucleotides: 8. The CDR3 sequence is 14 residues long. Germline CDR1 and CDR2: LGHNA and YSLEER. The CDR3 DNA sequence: TGCGCCAGCAGCCCGCAGACAGGGGACGCCGAGCAGTACTTC. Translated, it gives CASSPQTGDAEQYF.

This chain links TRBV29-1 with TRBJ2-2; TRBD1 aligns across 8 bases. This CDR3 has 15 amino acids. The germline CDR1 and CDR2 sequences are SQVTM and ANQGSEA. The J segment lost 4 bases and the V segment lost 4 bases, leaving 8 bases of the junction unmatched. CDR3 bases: TGCAGCGTTGCCAAGCAGGGGGCGAGCACCGGGGAGCTGTTTTTT. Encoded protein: CSVAKQGASTGELFF.

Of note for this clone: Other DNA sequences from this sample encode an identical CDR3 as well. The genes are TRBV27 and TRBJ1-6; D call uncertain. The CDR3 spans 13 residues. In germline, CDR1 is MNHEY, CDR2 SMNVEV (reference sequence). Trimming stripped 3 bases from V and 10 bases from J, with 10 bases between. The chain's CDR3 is CASSLERGSPLHF. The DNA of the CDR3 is TGTGCCAGCAGTTTGGAGCGGGGATCACCCCTCCACTTT.

The chain's CDR3 is CASSLPQGRGYGYTF. CDR3 sequence (DNA): TGTGCCAGCAGCTTACCGCAGGGGCGCGGCTATGGCTACACCTTC. The chain couples TRBV7-2 to TRBJ1-2; possible D gene TRBD1, 6 bases. CDR3 length equals 15 residues. The germline CDR1 and CDR2 sequences are SGHTA and FQGNSA. V lost 2 bases and J 4 bases, leaving 14 bases between the germline ends.